Detailed here is one TCR beta chain. Antigen: not known. This sample stems from a study of cytomegalovirus exposure and HLA in healthy donors. The CDR3 extends over 14 amino acids. In germline, CDR1 is SGHRS, CDR2 YFSETQ. V dropped 4 bases and J dropped 1; count of bases not matched to a gene: 5. Assay used: immunoSEQ multiplex PCR; TCRdb lists only in-frame clones, some missing. The sample carries about 98,000 clones, less than 90% recorded once. Whole-study results and caveats: Associated with cytomegalovirus, according to the listing, were around 160 TCR beta chains. The tendency of first-cohort TCR clusters to co-occur in the 120 or so validation repertoires emerged from a later analysis. Per published reports, the classifier diagnosed cytomegalovirus status with high specificity and sensitivity. In vitro testing confirmed a few CMV-associated chains as specific for CMV antigens.

This receptor was obtained from a man younger than 30 in good health and CMV-seropositive. Source material: PBMCs. This chain links TRBV5-1 with TRBJ2-7; 7 nucleotides match TRBD1. The CDR3 sequence: CASSVDRPSYEQYF. In DNA, the CDR3 is TGCGCCAGCAGCGTGGACAGGCCATCCTACGAGCAGTACTTC.